This entry is about one TCR beta chain. The entry originates in a study of blood T cell repertoires in COVID-19. Background on the study: Collection of acute and convalescent COVID-19 samples took place in the United States, Italy and Spain. T cells, B-cell-depleted T cells, or PBMCs provided the cDNA or gDNA that served as material.

This CDR3 region has 13 residues. Germline CDR1 reads SGHTA; CDR2 reads FQGNSA. Trimming cost V 5 bases and J 4 bases, with 10 bases left between them. Per the authors' pipeline: Counts of nucleated cells, estimated from reference gene primer amplification, were obtained. Profiling relied on immunoSEQ multiplex PCR, and the TCRdb table lists in-frame clones only, not all of them. Clonal size and the V and J genes are those of that table, whereas D and trimming came from the DNA. Of around 60,000 clones detected, approximately 86% appear once; the ten largest clones hold roughly 5%. V usage is TRBV7-2 and J usage is TRBJ2-3; possible D gene TRBD2, 6 bases. The receptor was derived from a man in his sixties or seventies with acute or convalescent COVID-19. Sequencing was done on a sample of peripheral blood. CDR3 nucleotide sequence: TGTGCCAGCAGCCACGGGAGAGCAGATACGCAGTATTTT. Protein product: CASSHGRADTQYF.